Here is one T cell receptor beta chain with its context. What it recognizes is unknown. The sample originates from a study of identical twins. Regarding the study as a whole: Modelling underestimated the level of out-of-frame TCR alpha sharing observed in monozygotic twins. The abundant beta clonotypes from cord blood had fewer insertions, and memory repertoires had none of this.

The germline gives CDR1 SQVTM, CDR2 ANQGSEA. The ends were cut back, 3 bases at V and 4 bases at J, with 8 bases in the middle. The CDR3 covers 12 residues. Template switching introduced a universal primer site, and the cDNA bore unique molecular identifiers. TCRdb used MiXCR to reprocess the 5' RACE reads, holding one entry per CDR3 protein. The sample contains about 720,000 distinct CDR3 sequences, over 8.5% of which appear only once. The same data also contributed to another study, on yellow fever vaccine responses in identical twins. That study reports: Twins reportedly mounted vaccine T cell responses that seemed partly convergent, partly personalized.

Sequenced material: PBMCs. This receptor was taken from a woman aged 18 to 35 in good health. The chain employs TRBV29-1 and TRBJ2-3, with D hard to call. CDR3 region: CSVEVLADTQYF. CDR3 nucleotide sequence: TGCAGCGTTGAGGTTCTAGCAGATACGCAGTATTTT.